This T cell receptor beta chain was sequenced during a study of CD8 T cells in acute hepatitis C reinfection. V was shortened by 5 bases and J by 1 base, with 9 bases between the two germline ends. The CDR3 is 14 amino acids. The germline CDR1 and CDR2 sequences are LNHDA and SQIVND (reference sequence). As to time point: naive CD8 control sorted from an acute-time-point sample. This clone was found a few times. What it binds is not known. Some clones are missing from TCRdb's copy, which holds only in-frame ones; the method was immunoSEQ multiplex PCR. The repertoire consists of about 38,000 clones, with about 86% occurring once and the leading ten covering 0.5% to 0.65%. Study conclusions and caveats: Acute resolver, follow-up resolver and acute chronic samples had similar high diversity. Few CDR3s matched those for other epitopes. Bulk TCRbeta-only sequencing left public clonotype pairing undetermined. Overrepresentation in the naive pool did not explain the preferential TRBV04 and TRBV06 usage seen in all groups.

Sequenced material: naive CD8+ T cells from PBMCs. This chain joins TRBV19 and TRBJ1-5; tentative D call: TRBD1 (5 bases). The sequence derives from a man aged 30 to 45 with chronic hepatitis C. This chain's CDR3 is CASSWGPSNQPQHF. As DNA, the CDR3 is TGTGCCAGTAGTTGGGGACCCAGCAATCAGCCCCAGCATTTT.